A single sample is the source of the 13 T cell receptor beta chains below, sequenced in a study of TIL therapy for anti-PD-1-resistant metastatic lung cancer. This was the immunoSEQ v3 assay. The method was immunoSEQ multiplex PCR; TCRdb's version includes in-frame clones alone and lacks a portion of them. Of under 100,000 clones in the sample, roughly 65% are singletons; the top ten hold roughly 9.7%. The sample's time point: pre-treatment sample, taken before nivolumab and TIL therapy. Tumor tissue came from excised metastases, mostly pleural nodules or supraclavicular lymph nodes. This specimen consisted of tumor tissue, obtained at baseline. These receptors originate from a person between 30 and 80 years old with non-small cell lung cancer.

The chain has TRBV4-2 and TRBJ2-3; 11 positions match TRBD2. This CDR3 has 17 amino acids. Looked up from germline, CDR1 is LGHNA and CDR2 is YNFKEQ. V lost 0 bases, J lost 4 bases, and 6 bases stayed unmatched. The CDR3 is CASSQDPLAGGADTQYF. The CDR3, as DNA: TGTGCCAGCAGCCAAGATCCCCTAGCGGGAGGTGCAGATACGCAGTATTTT.

This clone has just a few counts. The chain combines TRBV15 with TRBJ2-7; 13 nucleotides align to TRBD2. This CDR3 comprises 14 residues. In germline, CDR1 is LNHNV, CDR2 YYDKDF (reference sequence). V shed 5 bases, J shed 5 bases, and the junction held 3 bases outside the gene matches. The CDR3 region has the DNA TGTGCCACCAGCCGCGGGACTAGCGGGGACGAGCAGTACTTC. Protein sequence: CATSRGTSGDEQYF.

This clone was seen a handful of times. The J gene is TRBJ1-1, the V gene TRBV7-2; D is possibly TRBD1 (6 bases). CDR1 and CDR2 (germline): SGHTA, FQGNSA. Trimming stripped 4 bases from V and 10 bases from J, with 16 bases between. The CDR3 consists of 13 residues. CDR3 loop: CASSSESRGRAFF. The CDR3 bases are TGTGCCAGCAGCTCCGAGTCCAGGGGTAGAGCTTTCTTT.

CDR3 loop: CASSVEGQPTDTQYF. The CDR3 bases are TGTGCCAGCAGCGTAGAGGGACAGCCCACAGATACGCAGTATTTT. The chain links TRBV9 to TRBJ2-3; 7 positions agree with TRBD1. V lost 0 bases, J lost 2 bases, and 3 bases stayed unmatched. CDR1 SGDLS and CDR2 YYNGEE come from the germline V gene. The CDR3 spans 15 residues.

The rearrangement links TRBV4-2 to TRBJ2-1, with 10 positions matching TRBD2. The length of the CDR3 is 16 residues. The J segment lost 6 bases and the V segment lost 3 bases, leaving 8 bases of the junction unmatched. CDR1 is LGHNA and CDR2 is YNFKEQ in the germline V gene. The DNA of the CDR3 is TGTGCCAGCAGCCAGGAAGCGGGAGGGCCAGGCAATGAGCAGTTCTTC. Its translation is CASSQEAGGPGNEQFF.

The chain has TRBV7-9 and TRBJ2-7, with D perhaps given as TRBD1 or TRBD2 (6 bases each). Germline lookup yields CDR1 SEHNR and CDR2 FQNEAQ (reference sequence). V was cut by 2 bases and J by 7 bases, with 15 bases left in between. CDR3 length: 14 amino acids. CDR3 nucleotides: TGTGCCAGCAGCTTACAGGGGCCGCGGGGAGAGCAGTACTTC. Translated, it gives CASSLQGPRGEQYF.

The J gene is TRBJ1-5, the V gene TRBV6-5; D call uncertain. Germline V gene lookup returns CDR1 MNHEY and CDR2 SVGAGI. The CDR3 consists of 15 residues. V lost 7 bases to trimming and J lost 0 bases, with 13 bases between them. This CDR3 reads CASKTSGDSNQPQHF. In nucleotides, the CDR3 is TGTGCCAGCAAAACATCCGGTGATAGCAATCAGCCCCAGCATTTT.

The V gene is TRBV7-2, the J gene TRBJ2-7; tentatively, D is TRBD1 (6 bases). The V end lost 5 bases, the J end lost 4 bases, and 15 bases lay between the germline ends. There are 14 residues in the CDR3. Germline assignment: CDR1 SGHTA and CDR2 FQGNSA. The CDR3 protein is CASSPYRVGYEQYF. CDR3 bases: TGTGCCAGCAGCCCTTACAGGGTTGGGTACGAGCAGTACTTC.

The chain joins TRBV6-5 to TRBJ2-3; 7 bases are shared with TRBD1. V lost 5 bases to trimming and J lost 1 base; unmatched junction nucleotides: 0. In germline, CDR1 is MNHEY, CDR2 SVGAGI. CDR3 size: 13 residues. DNA of the CDR3: TGTGCCAGCAGTACAGGGGGCACAGATACGCAGTATTTT. It encodes CASSTGGTDTQYF.

The rearrangement joins TRBV27 to TRBJ2-5; the D is unclear. This CDR3 comprises 13 residues. CDR1 MNHEY and CDR2 SMNVEV come from the germline V gene (reference sequence). V lost 6 bases and J 1 base, leaving 9 bases between the germline ends. The DNA of the CDR3 is TGTGCCAGCAGACAGATGGGCCAAGAGACCCAGTACTTC. Encoded protein: CASRQMGQETQYF.

This clone has just a few counts. This chain connects TRBV10-3 to TRBJ2-3; D gene unclear. Germline-derived CDR1 and CDR2 are ENHRY and SYGVKD. The CDR3 contains 16 residues. V shed 6 bases and J shed 6 bases, with 22 bases lying between them. CDR3 coding DNA: TGTGCCATCAGCGGGTCCCCCGATGGGATGGGGGATACGCAGTATTTT. This codes for CAISGSPDGMGDTQYF.

The V call is TRBV3-1 (or the pseudogene TRBV3-2), the J call TRBJ1-2; D is ambiguous. Looked up from germline, CDR1 is LGHDT and CDR2 is YNNKEL (reference sequence). The V end was cut by 1 base, the J end by 7 bases, with 10 bases between. This CDR3 has 13 amino acids. CDR3 coding DNA: TGTGCCAGCAGCCAAGTGGGCGGGAGTGGCTACACCTTC. It is translated as CASSQVGGSGYTF.

This clone has only a few counts. The chain carries TRBV18 and TRBJ2-1; TRBD2 aligns across 10 bases. The germline CDR1 and CDR2 sequences are KGHSH and LQKENI. V lost 2 bases to trimming and J lost 10 bases; unmatched junction nucleotides: 5. CDR3 size: 14 residues. The CDR3 bases are TGTGCCAGCTCACCAGGGCTAGCGGGGGCCGAGCAGTTCTTC. Protein: CASSPGLAGAEQFF.